The T cell receptor beta chain described here comes from a study of T cell responses to AZD1222 COVID-19 vaccine. The CDR3 spans 13 residues. Trimming took 0 bases from V and 1 from J, leaving 1 base between them. In germline, CDR1 is LGHNA, CDR2 YNFKEQ. Produced via immunoSEQ multiplex PCR; TCRdb's table is partial and in-frame only. The sample carries 140,000 to 150,000 clones, 82% recorded once. The sequence was collected from an adult in good health. This material consisted of peripheral blood, taken on day 0 of MenACWY control vaccination. The chain is built from TRBV4-2 and TRBJ1-5; D is undetermined. CDR3 region: CASSQESNQPQHF. The DNA for the CDR3 is TGTGCCAGCAGCCAAGAAAGCAATCAGCCCCAGCATTTT.